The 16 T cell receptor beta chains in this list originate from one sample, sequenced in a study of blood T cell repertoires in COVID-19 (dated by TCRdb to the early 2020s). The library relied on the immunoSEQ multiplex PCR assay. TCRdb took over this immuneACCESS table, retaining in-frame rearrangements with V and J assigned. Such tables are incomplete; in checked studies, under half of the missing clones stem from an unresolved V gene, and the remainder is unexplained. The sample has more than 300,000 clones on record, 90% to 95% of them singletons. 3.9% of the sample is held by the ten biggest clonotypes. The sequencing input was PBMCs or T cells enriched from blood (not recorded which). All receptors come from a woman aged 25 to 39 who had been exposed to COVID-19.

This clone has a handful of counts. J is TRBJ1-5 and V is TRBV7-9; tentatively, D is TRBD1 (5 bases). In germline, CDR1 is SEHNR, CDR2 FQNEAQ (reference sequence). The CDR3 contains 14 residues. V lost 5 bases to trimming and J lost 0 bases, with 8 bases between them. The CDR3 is CASSETDSNQPQHF. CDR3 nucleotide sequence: TGTGCCAGCAGCGAGACAGATAGCAATCAGCCCCAGCATTTT.

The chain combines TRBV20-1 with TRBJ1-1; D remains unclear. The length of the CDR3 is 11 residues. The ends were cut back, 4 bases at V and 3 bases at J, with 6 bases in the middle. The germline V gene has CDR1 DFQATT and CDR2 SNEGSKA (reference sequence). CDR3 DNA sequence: TGCAGTGCTATGCGGTACACTGAAGCTTTCTTT. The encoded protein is CSAMRYTEAFF.

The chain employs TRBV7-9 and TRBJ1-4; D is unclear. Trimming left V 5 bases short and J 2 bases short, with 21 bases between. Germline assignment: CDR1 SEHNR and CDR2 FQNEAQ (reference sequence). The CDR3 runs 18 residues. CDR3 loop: CASSPRDPRPYTNEKLFF. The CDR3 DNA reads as TGTGCCAGCAGCCCCCGGGATCCCAGACCATACACTAATGAAAAACTGTTTTTT.

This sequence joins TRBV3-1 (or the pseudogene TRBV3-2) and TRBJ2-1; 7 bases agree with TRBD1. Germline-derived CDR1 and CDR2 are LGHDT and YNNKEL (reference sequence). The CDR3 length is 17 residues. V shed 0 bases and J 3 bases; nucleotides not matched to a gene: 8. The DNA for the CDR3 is TGTGCCAGCAGCCAAGAGGTCGTCAGGGGGAACTACAATGAGCAGTTCTTC. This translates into CASSQEVVRGNYNEQFF.

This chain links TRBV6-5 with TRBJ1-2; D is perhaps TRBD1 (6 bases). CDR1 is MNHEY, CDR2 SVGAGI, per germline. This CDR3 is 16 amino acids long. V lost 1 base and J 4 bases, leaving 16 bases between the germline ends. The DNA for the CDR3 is TGTGCCAGCAGTTACTTATCAGGGGCTGTTTTCTATGGCTACACCTTC. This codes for CASSYLSGAVFYGYTF.

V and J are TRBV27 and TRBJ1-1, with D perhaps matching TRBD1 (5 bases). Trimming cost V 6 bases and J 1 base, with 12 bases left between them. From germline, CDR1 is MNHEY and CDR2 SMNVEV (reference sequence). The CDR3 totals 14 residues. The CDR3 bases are TGTGCCAGCAGCCAGGGTTGGACGAACACTGAAGCTTTCTTT. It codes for CASSQGWTNTEAFF.

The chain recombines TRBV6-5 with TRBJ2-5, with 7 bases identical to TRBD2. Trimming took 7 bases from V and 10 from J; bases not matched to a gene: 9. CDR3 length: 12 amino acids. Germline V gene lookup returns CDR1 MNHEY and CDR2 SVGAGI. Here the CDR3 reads CASTFWGGDQYF. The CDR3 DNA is TGTGCCAGCACCTTCTGGGGAGGGGACCAGTACTTC.

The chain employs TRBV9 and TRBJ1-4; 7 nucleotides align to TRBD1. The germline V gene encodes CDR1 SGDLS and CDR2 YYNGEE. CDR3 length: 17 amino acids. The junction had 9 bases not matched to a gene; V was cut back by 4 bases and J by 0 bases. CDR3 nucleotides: TGTGCCAGCAGCTCCTCTGTCGGGACAGCAACTAATGAAAAACTGTTTTTT. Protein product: CASSSSVGTATNEKLFF.

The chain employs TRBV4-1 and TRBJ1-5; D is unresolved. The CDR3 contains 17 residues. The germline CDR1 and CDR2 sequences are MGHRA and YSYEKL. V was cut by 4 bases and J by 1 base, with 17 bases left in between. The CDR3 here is CASSRYAGKISNQPQHF. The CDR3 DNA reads TGCGCCAGCAGCCGATACGCGGGGAAAATCAGCAATCAGCCCCAGCATTTT.

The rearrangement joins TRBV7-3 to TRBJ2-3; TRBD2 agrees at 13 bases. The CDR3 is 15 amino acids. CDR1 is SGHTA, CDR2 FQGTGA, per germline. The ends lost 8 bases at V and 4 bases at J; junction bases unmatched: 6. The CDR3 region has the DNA TGTGCCAGCGCACTAGCGGGGGGGCCCCCAGATACGCAGTATTTT. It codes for CASALAGGPPDTQYF. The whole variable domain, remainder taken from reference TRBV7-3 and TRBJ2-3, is GAGVSQTPSNKVTEKGKYVELRCDPISGHTALYWYRQSLGQGPEFLIYFQGTGAADDSGLPNDRFFAVRPEGSVSTLKIQRTERGDSAVYLCASALAGGPPDTQYFGPGTRLTVL.

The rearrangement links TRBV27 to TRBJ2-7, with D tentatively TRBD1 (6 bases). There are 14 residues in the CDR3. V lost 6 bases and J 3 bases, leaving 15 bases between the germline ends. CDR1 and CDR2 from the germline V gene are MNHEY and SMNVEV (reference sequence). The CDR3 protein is CASSLTVTGYEQYF. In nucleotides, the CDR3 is TGTGCCAGCAGCCTTACCGTGACAGGCTACGAGCAGTACTTC.

DNA of the CDR3: TGTGCCAGCAGCCCGGGACTTCGGGAGACCCAGTACTTC. It specifies CASSPGLRETQYF. The chain has TRBV5-4 and TRBJ2-5; D possibly corresponds to TRBD2 (6 bases). V was trimmed by 4 bases and J by 5 bases, leaving 12 bases between them. Germline V CDR1 and CDR2: SGHNT, YYREEE (reference sequence). There are 13 residues in the CDR3.

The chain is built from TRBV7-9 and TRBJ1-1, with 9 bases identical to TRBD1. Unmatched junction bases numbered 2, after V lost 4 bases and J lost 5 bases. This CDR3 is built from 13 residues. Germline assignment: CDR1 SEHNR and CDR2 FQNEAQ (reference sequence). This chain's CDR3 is CASSYDRGTEAFF. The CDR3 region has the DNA TGTGCCAGCAGCTACGACAGGGGGACTGAAGCTTTCTTT.

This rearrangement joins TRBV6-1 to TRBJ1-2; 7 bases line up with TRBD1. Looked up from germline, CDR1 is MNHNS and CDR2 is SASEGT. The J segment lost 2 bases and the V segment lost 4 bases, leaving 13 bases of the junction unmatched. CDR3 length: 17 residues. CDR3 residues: CASSGRSGPGGNYGYTF. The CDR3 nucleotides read TGTGCCAGCAGTGGCCGAAGCGGTCCAGGGGGGAACTATGGCTACACCTTC.

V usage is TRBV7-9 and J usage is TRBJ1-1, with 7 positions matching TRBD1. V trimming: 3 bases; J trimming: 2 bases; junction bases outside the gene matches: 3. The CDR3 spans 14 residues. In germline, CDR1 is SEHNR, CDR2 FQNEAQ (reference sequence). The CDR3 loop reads CASSFSGGNTEAFF. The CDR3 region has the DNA TGTGCCAGCAGCTTTTCAGGGGGTAACACTGAAGCTTTCTTT.

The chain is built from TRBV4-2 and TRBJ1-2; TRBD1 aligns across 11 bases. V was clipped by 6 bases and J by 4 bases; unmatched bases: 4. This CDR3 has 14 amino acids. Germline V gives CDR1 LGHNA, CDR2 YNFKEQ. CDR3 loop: CASRVDRGPYGYTF. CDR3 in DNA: TGTGCCAGCAGGGTGGACAGGGGGCCCTATGGCTACACCTTC.